The 8 T cell receptor beta chains below come from one sample, sequenced in a study of patients with pleural tuberculosis. Using its own MiXCR run on the reads, TCRdb lists one record per CDR3 protein. The sample has some 48,000 distinct CDR3 sequences, less than 9.5% seen once. The source is a human donor with pleural tuberculosis.

This clonotype was recorded many times. The DNA for the CDR3 is TGTGCCAGCAGCCAAGTGGGACTAGCCCTCAATGAGCAGTTCTTC. This translates into CASSQVGLALNEQFF. This chain connects TRBV14 to TRBJ2-1, with 9 bases fitting TRBD2. Trimming at V came to 1 base and at J to 6 bases, leaving 4 bases not matched to a gene. Germline V gene sequence: CDR1 SGHDN, CDR2 FVKESK. This CDR3 is 15 amino acids long.

There are a few counts of this clonotype. The rearrangement uses TRBV5-1 and TRBJ1-3, with D possibly being TRBD1 (5 bases). CDR3 length: 17 residues. CDR1 is SGHRS, CDR2 YFSETQ, per germline. V was pared by 0 bases and J by 2 bases, with 15 bases between. CDR3 amino acids: CASSLVGAQGPGNTIYF. CDR3 coding DNA: TGCGCCAGCAGCTTGGTAGGAGCGCAGGGACCTGGAAACACCATATATTTT.

This clonotype was picked up many times. The V call is TRBV28, the J call TRBJ2-7; no firm D call. CDR3 length: 15 amino acids. Germline V CDR1 and CDR2: MDHEN, SYDVKM. The V and J ends lost 4 bases and 0 bases respectively, with 13 bases between them. The CDR3 nucleotides are TGTGCCAGCAGTTCTGGGCTCCGCGGCTCCTACGAGCAGTACTTC. Translation: CASSSGLRGSYEQYF.

This clonotype was seen repeatedly, ten times or more. The J gene is TRBJ2-1, the V gene TRBV27, with 10 bases fitting TRBD2. V gave up 4 bases and J gave up 2 bases; unmatched junction bases: 2. CDR3 length: 15 amino acids. Per the germline V gene, CDR1 is MNHEY and CDR2 is SMNVEV (reference sequence). CDR3 residues: CASSSSGRAYNEQFF. CDR3 coding DNA: TGTGCCAGCAGTTCGAGCGGGAGGGCCTACAATGAGCAGTTCTTC.

The chain combines TRBV29-1 with TRBJ2-1; 8 nucleotides match TRBD2. CDR1 and CDR2 from the germline V gene are SQVTM and ANQGSEA. The CDR3 spans 15 residues. V dropped 7 bases and J dropped 6; count of bases not matched to a gene: 14. The CDR3 nucleotides are TGCAGCGCAAAACCCTCCGGGACTAGAAGCAATGAGCAGTTCTTC. Its translation: CSAKPSGTRSNEQFF.

This clonotype was observed many times. V usage is TRBV6-1 and J usage is TRBJ1-2, with 9 bases identical to TRBD1. J was trimmed by 6 bases and V by 3 bases; bases with no gene match: 5. Germline assignment: CDR1 MNHNS and CDR2 SASEGT. The CDR3 runs to 14 residues. CDR3 sequence reads: CASSDWTGEDGYTF. For the CDR3, the DNA is TGTGCCAGCAGTGATTGGACAGGGGAGGATGGCTACACCTTC.

This clonotype was found many times. V gene TRBV25-1 combines with J gene TRBJ1-5; D not resolved. Per germline, CDR1 MGHDK and CDR2 SYGVNS. The CDR3 loop spans 14 amino acids. The V and J ends lost 0 bases and 4 bases respectively, with 7 bases between them. The DNA for the CDR3 is TGTGCCAGCAGTGAATATGAAGTTAATCAGCCCCAGCATTTT. Its protein is CASSEYEVNQPQHF.

At least ten counts were recorded for this clonotype. V and J are TRBV2 and TRBJ2-5, with unresolved D. The V and J ends lost 6 bases and 5 bases respectively, with 10 bases between them. Germline loops: CDR1 SNHLY, CDR2 FYNNEI. The CDR3 is 12 residues long. The CDR3 nucleotides are TGTGCCAGCAGGGCACAAGCGGAGACCCAGTACTTC. This translates into CASRAQAETQYF.